The 16 T cell receptor beta chains below all came from one sample that was sequenced in a study of CXCR3-negative and CXCR3-positive naive CD8 T cells. The authors made the TRB cDNA libraries by 5' RACE using UMI labels. TCRdb derives one entry per CDR3 protein from the 5' RACE reads, leaving out DNA. With tens of thousands of distinct CDR3 sequences in the sample, the ten largest clones hold about 1.1%. The source material was naive CXCR3- CD8+ T cells from blood. As for subset: CD45RO-CCR7+CD27+CD95- naive CD8+ T cells lacking CXCR3 (TNR3-). The receptors were sampled from a human donor in good health. Some clones in this sample may be carry-over from other donors' samples.

The chain links TRBV7-9 to TRBJ1-1. Germline-derived CDR1 and CDR2 are SEHNR and FQNEAQ (reference sequence). There are 14 residues in the CDR3. CDR3 in amino acids: CASTKTEDHTEAFF.

This chain uses TRBV28 with TRBJ1-1; TCRdb's assignment of TRBD1 cannot be checked, as there is no DNA. Germline loops: CDR1 MDHEN, CDR2 SYDVKM. There are 13 residues in the CDR3. Here the CDR3 reads CASTLTGGTEAFF.

V gene TRBV3-1 combines with J gene TRBJ2-7; no DNA is available, so the TRBD1 call from TCRdb remains unchecked. CDR1 and CDR2 (germline): LGHDT, YNNKEL (reference sequence). This CDR3 has 15 residues. The chain's CDR3 is CASSQERGFSYEQYF.

The chain is built from TRBV20-1 and TRBJ2-5; without DNA, the TCRdb call of TRBD1 cannot be checked. There are 15 residues in the CDR3. Germline CDR1 reads DFQATT; CDR2 reads SNEGSKA (reference sequence). CDR3 amino acids: CSARDGRGRQETQYF.

The chain uses TRBV5-6 and TRBJ2-2. Germline V CDR1 and CDR2: SGHDT, YYEEEE. The CDR3 contains 12 residues. The CDR3 spells CASSLPPGELFF.

The J gene is TRBJ2-7, the V gene TRBV7-2; the TRBD1 assignment by TCRdb is unverifiable without DNA. Germline lookup yields CDR1 SGHTA and CDR2 FQGNSA. The CDR3 covers 14 residues. The CDR3 spells CASSWDRGPYEQYF.

The chain combines TRBV3-1 with TRBJ1-1. The germline V gene has CDR1 LGHDT and CDR2 YNNKEL (reference sequence). The CDR3 spans 12 residues. CDR3 loop: CASSQEERSAFF.

The chain is built from TRBV19 and TRBJ1-3. Germline values: CDR1 LNHDA, CDR2 SQIVND (reference sequence). This CDR3 is 14 amino acids long. The CDR3 is CASSPVPSGNTIYF.

The chain employs TRBV29-1 and TRBJ2-7; TCRdb calls TRBD1, which cannot be checked without DNA. The V gene's germline CDR1 is SQVTM and CDR2 ANQGSEA. There are 13 residues in the CDR3. The CDR3 sequence: CSAEDRVSHEQYF.

CDR3 residues: CASSFLGTTETQYF. The rearrangement uses TRBV7-2 and TRBJ2-5; TCRdb calls TRBD2, which cannot be checked without DNA. The V gene's germline CDR1 is SGHTA and CDR2 FQGNSA. CDR3 length: 14 residues.

This rearrangement joins TRBV10-3 to TRBJ2-7; no DNA is available, so the TRBD1 call from TCRdb remains unchecked. This CDR3 is 12 amino acids long. Germline CDR1 and CDR2: ENHRY and SYGVKD. CDR3 region: CATRTGMNEQYF.

The chain has TRBV14 and TRBJ2-5. The germline CDR1 and CDR2 sequences are SGHDN and FVKESK. This CDR3 has 14 residues. The chain's CDR3 is CASSQLLEEETQYF.

V is TRBV19 and J is TRBJ1-1. Looked up from germline, CDR1 is LNHDA and CDR2 is SQIVND (reference sequence). The CDR3 loop spans 14 amino acids. The CDR3 loop reads CASSIDGTNTEAFF.

The chain uses TRBV7-6 and TRBJ2-5; the TCRdb call, TRBD2, lacks DNA for checking. This CDR3 region has 14 residues. Germline-derived CDR1 and CDR2 are SGHVS and FNYEAQ. CDR3: CASSEGRELETQYF.

The rearrangement joins TRBV7-9 to TRBJ2-7. The CDR3 runs to 15 residues. Germline CDR1 SEHNR, CDR2 FQNEAQ (reference sequence). The CDR3 here is CASSASTDTTYEQYF.

This chain connects TRBV29-1 to TRBJ2-5; TCRdb outputs TRBD2, but without DNA this stays unchecked. This CDR3 spans 15 amino acids. CDR1 and CDR2 from the germline V gene are SQVTM and ANQGSEA. The CDR3 loop reads CSVEGISGGEETQYF.